These T cell receptor beta chains were read from a single sample in a study of blood T cells in healthy people across ages. TCRdb independently ran MiXCR on the 5' RACE reads; one entry per CDR3 protein. The sample lists approximately 800,000 distinct CDR3 sequences, roughly 25% occurring once. This same sample was also taken into another study, of T cells of mothers and their children.

Sequenced sample: blood. These TCRs come from a boy younger than 18 in good health. Each CDR3 is given with its conserved first and last residue. D genes are given only for firm matches. The size of a clone is reported for some rows only, either as once, few or many, or as a class for expanded clones.

TRBV7-9	TRBJ1-2	-	TRBD1	CASSFGTGVNYGYTF	TGTGCCAGCAGCTTCGGGACAGGAGTTAACTATGGCTACACCTTC
TRBV10-3	TRBJ2-5	-	TRBD2	CAISVGTRETQYF	TGTGCCATCAGTGTGGGGACTAGGGAGACCCAGTACTTC
TRBV12-3/TRBV12-4	TRBJ1-6	few	-	CASTRTQGGSPLHF	TGTGCCAGCACCCGGACCCAAGGGGGTTCACCCCTCCACTTT
TRBV12-3/TRBV12-4	TRBJ2-7	-	TRBD2	CASRLGAGGVEQYF	TGTGCCAGCAGACTAGGGGCGGGGGGAGTCGAGCAGTACTTC
TRBV6-1	TRBJ2-7	few	-	CASSETGQGARQYF	TGTGCCAGCAGTGAAACAGGACAAGGGGCCCGGCAGTACTTC
TRBV6-6	TRBJ2-7	few	TRBD1	CASSYRDRANEQYF	TGTGCCAGCAGTTACCGGGACAGGGCCAACGAGCAGTACTTC
TRBV12-3/TRBV12-4	TRBJ1-4	-	TRBD1	CASTKTGSIEKLFF	TGTGCCAGCACCAAGACAGGGTCGATCGAAAAACTGTTTTTT
TRBV29-1	TRBJ1-4	-	TRBD1	CSVVPGQGAEKLFF	TGCAGCGTTGTTCCGGGACAGGGGGCCGAAAAACTGTTTTTT
TRBV20-1	TRBJ2-7	-	-	CSAVFVGTYEQYF	TGCAGCGCCGTTTTTGTCGGGACCTACGAGCAGTACTTC
TRBV4-1	TRBJ2-2	-	-	CASSQDGRDSGGTGELFF	TGCGCCAGCAGCCAAGATGGAAGAGACTCGGGCGGCACCGGGGAGCTGTTTTTT
TRBV9	TRBJ2-1	few	-	CASSEHREAAYNEQFF	TGTGCCAGCAGCGAGCATAGAGAGGCAGCTTACAATGAGCAGTTCTTC
TRBV3-1	TRBJ2-5	-	-	CASSQDFPGGSDTQETQYF	TGTGCCAGCAGCCAAGATTTTCCCGGAGGTTCGGACACACAAGAGACCCAGTACTTC
TRBV5-4	TRBJ1-1	-	TRBD1	CASSRGDRGLGTEAFF	TGTGCCAGCAGCCGGGGGGACAGGGGGCTTGGCACTGAAGCTTTCTTT
TRBV3-1	TRBJ2-2	-	-	CASSLRITPGGTGELFF	TGTGCCAGCAGCCTTCGGATAACACCCGGAGGCACCGGGGAGCTGTTTTTT
TRBV18	TRBJ1-4	-	-	CASSPDLGEKLFF	TGTGCCAGCTCACCGGACCTGGGGGAAAAACTGTTTTTT
TRBV7-3	TRBJ2-2	-	TRBD1	CASSLQGFRSGTGELFF	TGTGCCAGCAGTCTACAGGGGTTCCGCTCCGGGACCGGGGAGCTGTTTTTT
TRBV20-1	TRBJ2-1	few	TRBD1	CSAPLRQGTASYNEQFF	TGCAGTGCTCCCCTTCGACAGGGGACGGCGTCCTACAATGAGCAGTTCTTC
TRBV10-2	TRBJ1-1	-	-	CASSLDSRTEAFF	TGCGCCAGCTCCTTGGACAGTCGGACTGAAGCTTTCTTT
TRBV12-5	TRBJ2-7	-	-	CASGKVTGTPYEQYF	TGTGCTAGTGGCAAGGTAACAGGGACCCCCTACGAGCAGTACTTC
TRBV12-3/TRBV12-4	TRBJ1-1	few	-	CASSWTQNTEAFF	TGTGCCAGCAGTTGGACCCAGAACACTGAAGCTTTCTTT
TRBV9	TRBJ2-3	-	-	CASSVAPETSTDTQYF	TGTGCCAGCAGCGTAGCCCCAGAGACGAGCACAGATACGCAGTATTTT
TRBV5-1	TRBJ2-3	-	-	CASIIDTDTQYF	TGCGCCAGCATCATCGACACAGATACGCAGTATTTT
TRBV9	TRBJ1-4	-	TRBD1	CASSSSGQTNEKLFF	TGTGCCAGCAGCTCCTCGGGACAGACTAATGAAAAACTGTTTTTT
TRBV20-1	TRBJ1-5	-	-	CSAMGKGNQPQHF	TGCAGTGCTATGGGTAAAGGCAATCAGCCCCAGCATTTT
TRBV28	TRBJ2-7	-	-	CASSTNAGRSGFSLYEQYF	TGTGCCAGCAGTACAAATGCCGGCAGATCCGGGTTTTCTCTCTACGAGCAGTACTTC
TRBV4-2	TRBJ2-3	once	TRBD2	CASSQATSGGTDTQYF	TGTGCCAGCAGCCAAGCGACTAGCGGGGGCACAGATACGCAGTATTTT
TRBV2	TRBJ2-2	few	-	CASGREGWDGGELFF	TGTGCCAGCGGTAGGGAAGGGTGGGACGGCGGGGAGCTGTTTTTT
TRBV6-1	TRBJ2-4	few	TRBD2	CASSDRLAGGVDIQYF	TGTGCCAGCAGTGACAGACTAGCGGGGGGGGTAGACATTCAGTACTTC
TRBV6-1	TRBJ1-2	-	-	CASSEREGYGYTF	TGTGCCAGCAGTGAGAGGGAAGGTTATGGCTACACCTTC
TRBV20-1	TRBJ2-3	-	-	CSARGWGAADTQYF	TGCAGTGCTAGGGGCTGGGGAGCGGCAGATACGCAGTATTTT
TRBV6-6	TRBJ2-5	-	-	CASQPGGGETQYF	TGTGCCAGCCAACCAGGGGGGGGAGAAACCCAGTACTTC
TRBV15	TRBJ2-5	-	TRBD2	CATSRDESGREYF	TGTGCCACCAGCAGAGATGAGAGCGGGAGGGAGTACTTC
TRBV3-1	TRBJ2-3	many	-	CASSQEGTDTQYF	TGTGCCAGCAGCCAAGAGGGTACAGATACGCAGTATTTT
TRBV5-1	TRBJ1-6	-	-	CASSLVARQGSGSPLHF	TGCGCCAGCAGCTTGGTCGCTCGGCAGGGGTCAGGATCACCCCTCCACTTT
TRBV20-1	TRBJ2-1	-	TRBD2	CSARDPSGTDEQFF	TGCAGTGCTAGAGACCCTAGCGGAACCGATGAGCAGTTCTTC
TRBV20-1	TRBJ2-3	few	TRBD2	CSAQTSGTTDTQYF	TGCAGTGCACAGACTAGCGGGACCACAGATACGCAGTATTTT
TRBV20-1	TRBJ2-7	-	-	CSARVGEQYF	TGCAGTGCGCGAGTCGGCGAGCAGTACTTC
TRBV5-1	TRBJ2-7	few	-	CASSLFVGGGYEQYF	TGCGCCAGCAGCTTGTTTGTAGGGGGAGGCTACGAGCAGTACTTC
TRBV5-1	TRBJ2-3	-	-	CASSLAERSTDTQYF	TGCGCCAGCAGCTTGGCGGAGCGGAGCACAGATACGCAGTATTTT
TRBV20-1	TRBJ2-5	-	TRBD1	CSAVRGPQETQYF	TGCAGTGCTGTCAGGGGGCCCCAAGAGACCCAGTACTTC
TRBV12-5	TRBJ1-2	few	-	CASGFQGNYGYTF	TGTGCTAGTGGTTTTCAGGGGAACTATGGCTACACCTTC
TRBV10-1	TRBJ2-1	-	TRBD1	CASSERSPRGYNEQFF	TGCGCCAGCAGTGAGCGGTCACCCAGGGGGTACAATGAGCAGTTCTTC
TRBV6-5	TRBJ2-5	few	-	CASSSQGTSKETQYF	TGTGCCAGCAGCTCCCAAGGGACATCGAAAGAGACCCAGTACTTC